The next 2 T cell receptor beta chains were all read from a single sample in a study of cytomegalovirus exposure and HLA in healthy donors. Sequencing used immunoSEQ multiplex PCR; TCRdb keeps in-frame clones, though not all of them. The sample includes tens of thousands of clones, around four fifths seen only once; the top ten take 2.5% to 3.5%. Material: PBMCs. The receptors come from a man aged 25-40 years in good health and CMV-seronegative.

The rearrangement joins TRBV19 to TRBJ2-3; D ambiguous. This CDR3 has 12 residues. Germline assignment: CDR1 LNHDA and CDR2 SQIVND (reference sequence). V was trimmed by 6 bases and J by 1 base, leaving 5 bases between them. This CDR3 is CASRQRTDTQYF. CDR3 nucleotide sequence: TGTGCCAGTAGACAGCGCACAGATACGCAGTATTTT.

This chain connects TRBV30 to TRBJ1-5; no definite D call. The CDR3 consists of 14 residues. Deletions cut 0 bases from V and 6 bases from J, with 12 bases between. Germline-derived CDR1 and CDR2 are GTSNPN and SVGIG (reference sequence). The CDR3 spells CAWSVGPAGQPQHF. DNA of the CDR3: TGTGCCTGGAGTGTTGGGCCGGCGGGTCAGCCCCAGCATTTT.